The 20 T cell receptor beta chains in this list originate from one sample, sequenced in a study of OX40 agonist ivuxolimab in advanced cancers. TCRdb's copy holds only in-frame clones and misses some; the assay was immunoSEQ multiplex PCR. The sample lists approximately 81,000 clones; 65% to 85% were seen once. Sequencing used CD4+ or CD8+ T cells sorted from blood, obtained in a trial of the OX40 agonist ivuxolimab. These receptors were taken from an adult with an advanced solid tumor such as melanoma, head and neck, liver or kidney cancer.

V and J are TRBV5-6 and TRBJ2-7, with TRBD1 matching 8 bases. CDR1 SGHDT and CDR2 YYEEEE come from the germline V gene. The CDR3 consists of 13 residues. Trimming cost V 3 bases and J 5 bases; bases outside gene matches: 4. CDR3 loop: CASSWDRFDEQYF. In nucleotides, the CDR3 is TGTGCCAGCAGCTGGGACAGGTTTGACGAGCAGTACTTC.

The chain uses TRBV7-8 and TRBJ1-2; D may be TRBD1 (5 bases). CDR1 SGHVS and CDR2 FQNEAQ come from the germline V gene. CDR3 length: 15 amino acids. Trimming took off 0 bases at V and 7 bases at J, with 15 bases between the two ends. The chain's CDR3 is CASSLAGEGPAGYTF. As DNA, the CDR3 is TGTGCCAGCAGCTTAGCAGGTGAGGGACCGGCTGGCTACACCTTC.

The V gene is TRBV25-1, the J gene TRBJ2-3; D is ambiguous. The germline CDR1 and CDR2 sequences are MGHDK and SYGVNS. Trimming stripped 3 bases from V and 2 bases from J, with 9 bases between. The CDR3 runs to 14 residues. CDR3 DNA: TGTGCCAGCAGTGACGCCGGGTCCACAGATACGCAGTATTTT. Protein: CASSDAGSTDTQYF.

The gene calls are TRBV11-3 and TRBJ2-7; possibly TRBD1 or TRBD2 for D (5 bases each). V was trimmed by 0 bases and J by 2 bases, leaving 8 bases between them. The CDR3 sequence is 14 residues long. From germline, CDR1 is SGHNT and CDR2 YENEEA. The CDR3 loop is CASSLDGGTYEQYF. The DNA of the CDR3 is TGTGCCAGCAGCTTAGATGGGGGAACCTACGAGCAGTACTTC.

This chain's CDR3 is CASQEGARRGYGNGYTF. The DNA for the CDR3 is TGCGCCAGCCAGGAGGGGGCGCGACGAGGCTACGGCAATGGCTACACCTTC. The chain recombines TRBV23-1 with TRBJ1-2; the match to TRBD1 covers 7 bases. TRBV23-1 is an open reading frame whose function is uncertain. Trimming took 8 bases from V and 6 from J; bases not matched to a gene: 21. The CDR3 sequence is 17 residues long.

Only one count was recorded for this clone. The chain is built from TRBV5-6 and TRBJ2-7; D is undetermined. The germline gives CDR1 SGHDT, CDR2 YYEEEE. CDR3 length: 15 amino acids. V dropped 0 bases and J dropped 1 base, with 11 bases sitting between them. CDR3 DNA: TGTGCCAGCAGCTTGGCACTATTGGGTTCCTACGAGCAGTACTTC. It translates to CASSLALLGSYEQYF.

This clone occurred a few times. The V and J genes are TRBV5-8 and TRBJ1-1; D not resolved. CDR3 size: 13 residues. Trimming took off 5 bases at V and 1 base at J, with 9 bases between the two ends. CDR1 and CDR2 from the germline V gene are SGHTS and YDEGEE. The CDR3 is CASRDVGNTEAFF. In DNA form, the CDR3 reads TGTGCCAGCAGGGATGTGGGGAACACTGAAGCTTTCTTT.

A note on this clone: The junction does not match germline at one end; this may be a read error. This chain uses TRBV5-1 with TRBJ2-7, with a tentative D call TRBD1 (6 bases). The CDR3 is made up of 14 amino acids. Per the germline V gene, CDR1 is SGHRS and CDR2 is YFSETQ. The CDR3, as DNA: TGTGCCAGCAGCACCAACAGGGTGCTCTACGAGCAGCACTTC. Its protein product is CASSTNRVLYEQHF. The full variable domain, in which reference TRBV5-1 and TRBJ2-7 provide the parts outside the CDR3, is KAGVTQTPRYLIKTRGQQVTLSCSPISGHRSVSWYQQTPGQGLQFLFEYFSETQRNKGNFPGRFSGRQFSNSRSEMNVSTLELGDSALYLCASSTNRVLYEQHFGPGTRLTVT.

The gene calls are TRBV7-3 and TRBJ1-1, with 7 bases fitting TRBD1. Germline assignment: CDR1 SGHTA and CDR2 FQGTGA. This CDR3 is 15 amino acids long. V lost 1 base and J lost 0; bases outside the gene matches: 2. The CDR3, as DNA: TGTGCCAGCAGCTTAATGGGACAGATGAACACTGAAGCTTTCTTT. Protein: CASSLMGQMNTEAFF.

This chain connects TRBV7-8 to TRBJ2-5; D is uncertain. V was shortened by 1 base and J by 5 bases, with 8 bases between the two germline ends. Germline V CDR1 and CDR2: SGHVS, FQNEAQ. There are 13 residues in the CDR3. The CDR3 protein is CASSLVSGETQYF. The CDR3 DNA follows: TGTGCCAGCAGCTTAGTGTCCGGGGAGACCCAGTACTTC. Drawing the rest from reference TRBV7-8 and TRBJ2-5, the complete variable domain is GAGVSQSPRYKVAKRGQDVALRCDPISGHVSLFWYQQALGQGPEFLTYFQNEAQLDKSGLPSDRFFAERPEGSVSTLKIQRTQQEDSAVYLCASSLVSGETQYFGPGTRLLVL.

The J gene is TRBJ2-3, the V gene TRBV5-4, with D possibly matching TRBD2 (6 bases). The germline CDR1 and CDR2 sequences are SGHNT and YYREEE (reference sequence). V was cut by 5 bases and J by 4 bases, with 11 bases left in between. This CDR3 region has 13 residues. The CDR3 is CASRRDLPDTQYF. CDR3 sequence (DNA): TGTGCCAGCAGGAGGGACTTGCCAGATACGCAGTATTTT.

The V and J genes are TRBV7-8 and TRBJ2-1, with unresolved D. Germline loops: CDR1 SGHVS, CDR2 FQNEAQ. The CDR3 is 15 residues long. Trimming removed 1 base at V and 9 bases at J, with 16 bases between. The CDR3, as DNA: TGTGCCAGCAGCTTAGTGGCCCCCAGGAGTGGTGAGCAGTTCTTC. This gives the protein CASSLVAPRSGEQFF.

The chain employs TRBV10-3 and TRBJ2-7, with D possibly called TRBD1 or TRBD2 (5 bases each). Trimming removed 9 bases at V and 2 bases at J, with 20 bases between. This CDR3 has 15 residues. Germline V CDR1 and CDR2: ENHRY, SYGVKD. CDR3 protein: CAISRSGTVTYEQYF. The CDR3, as DNA: TGTGCCATATCACGGTCCGGGACGGTTACCTACGAGCAGTACTTC.

The chain carries TRBV4-3 and TRBJ2-3; D ambiguous. The germline V gene has CDR1 LGHNA and CDR2 YSLEER. Trimming stripped 5 bases from V and 5 bases from J, with 11 bases between. The CDR3 runs 13 residues. The CDR3 sequence: CASSDKSEDTQYF. The DNA for the CDR3 is TGCGCCAGCAGCGACAAATCCGAAGATACGCAGTATTTT.

The chain recombines TRBV5-1 with TRBJ2-1; D is undetermined. CDR3 length: 16 residues. Germline values: CDR1 SGHRS, CDR2 YFSETQ. Trimming pared 1 base from V and 3 bases from J, leaving 14 bases between. The CDR3: CASSLWQASVYNEQFF. Written as DNA, the CDR3 is TGCGCCAGCAGCTTGTGGCAGGCATCTGTCTACAATGAGCAGTTCTTC.

The chain couples TRBV7-9 to TRBJ2-1, with 13 bases identical to TRBD2. V shed 5 bases and J 4 bases; nucleotides not matched to a gene: 8. In germline, CDR1 is SEHNR, CDR2 FQNEAQ (reference sequence). The CDR3 sequence is 17 residues long. The CDR3 spells CASSQQGTSGVYNEQFF. The CDR3 nucleotides read TGTGCCAGCAGCCAGCAGGGGACTAGCGGGGTTTACAATGAGCAGTTCTTC.

The V call is TRBV4-2, the J call TRBJ2-7; D gene ambiguous. Germline CDR1 and CDR2: LGHNA and YNFKEQ. The germline V and J ends were trimmed by 5 bases and 6 bases, with 11 bases remaining between them. This CDR3 is 12 amino acids long. CDR3 sequence: CASSSLGSEQYF. The CDR3 coding sequence is TGTGCCAGCAGCTCTCTAGGGTCCGAGCAGTACTTC.

The J gene is TRBJ1-1, the V gene TRBV6-1; D is unclear. Trimming pared 2 bases from V and 3 bases from J, leaving 10 bases between. This CDR3 is 14 amino acids long. The germline gives CDR1 MNHNS, CDR2 SASEGT. The CDR3 protein is CASSERVEDTEAFF. The CDR3 bases are TGTGCCAGCAGTGAAAGAGTTGAGGACACTGAAGCTTTCTTT.

The rearrangement uses TRBV4-1 and TRBJ2-7, with D unresolved. There are 14 residues in the CDR3. The ends were cut back, 2 bases at V and 1 base at J, with 9 bases in the middle. The germline CDR1 and CDR2 sequences are MGHRA and YSYEKL. CDR3 sequence: CASSQIGSSYEQYF. DNA of the CDR3: TGCGCCAGCAGCCAAATTGGGTCGTCCTACGAGCAGTACTTC.

The V and J genes are TRBV10-3 and TRBJ2-2; possible D gene TRBD1, 5 bases. CDR1 is ENHRY and CDR2 is SYGVKD in the germline V gene. V was clipped by 8 bases and J by 1 base, with 11 bases between them. This CDR3 comprises 14 residues. The DNA of the CDR3 is TGTGCCATCGCAGACAGCAAGAACACCGGGGAGCTGTTTTTT. Translated, it gives CAIADSKNTGELFF.